This T cell receptor beta chain was sequenced for a study of human T cells and chemical hapten exposure. Study-wide context: Sensitization applied 2% DPC to roughly 2 cm by roughly 2 cm of upper inner arm skin. Across samples, TCR yields varied, mostly owing to small differences in pooled library volumes. Study results and limitations: There was no change with DPC sensitization in TCRs above 1 in 1000 frequency.

TCRdb re-derived calls from the RACE reads in MiXCR, one entry per CDR3 protein. The data show some 340,000 distinct CDR3 sequences, with about 7% seen just once and 8.4% held by the top ten. Regarding time point: patch test 1, 2 weeks after DPC sensitization. Documented treatment: therapeutic diphenylcyclopropenone sensitization with weekly scalp DPC. In regard to this clonotype: What it binds is unknown.

CDR3 size: 16 residues. The ends were cut back, 6 bases at V and 3 bases at J, with 21 bases in the middle. The germline V gene has CDR1 LGHNA and CDR2 YSLEER. The material was whole blood, obtained in connection with sensitization to the hapten diphenylcyclopropenone (DPC). V and J are TRBV4-3 and TRBJ2-7, with D perhaps matching TRBD1 (5 bases). The origin of this receptor is a young woman with alopecia areata. Some clones in this sample may be carry-over from other donors' samples. The CDR3, as DNA: TGCGCCAGCAGTCCCGATTCAGGGTTATCCCTCTACGAGCAGTACTTC. As protein: CASSPDSGLSLYEQYF.